Sequencing of this T cell receptor beta chain was carried out in a study of Ad26.COV2.S vaccination and SARS-CoV-2 variants (dated by TCRdb to the early 2020s). Context from the whole study: Donors in the vaccine arm were drawn from COV1001, a phase I-IIa trial of Ad26.COV2.S in healthy adults that was multicentre, randomized, double-blind and placebo-controlled. Trial participants were randomized into five groups of five, in which low-dose or high-dose Ad26.COV2.S was given once or twice, or placebo was given on both occasions. Ad26.COV2.S was administered intramuscularly at 5 x 10^10 or 1 x 10^11 viral particles, either as a single shot or as two shots given 56 days apart. TCRbeta repertoire sequencing served as the tool for gauging how specific and how broad the SARS-CoV-2-reactive T cell receptors were following Ad26.COV2.S vaccination. The TCR-sequenced set comprised around 30 samples: 19 Ad26.COV2.S vaccine recipients, 5 placebo recipients and 8 SARS-CoV-2 convalescent individuals. Blinding of investigators to trial group allocation was maintained during experiments and outcome assessment. What the study reported, not specific to this receptor: Comparing responses between vaccine doses or regimens was not something the study was powered to do. After vaccination, substantial breadth of spike-specific CD8+ and CD4+ T cell responses was reported. Vaccine and placebo recipients had similar non-spike TCR breadth, a finding consistent with the vaccine containing only spike. The authors noted that total T cell responses may have been underestimated by the TCR breadth and depth analyses. Compared with placebo recipients, Ad26.COV2.S recipients showed higher spike-specific TCR breadth (P = 0.0014).

The immunoSEQ Assay was the method used to sequence TCRbeta CDR3 regions. After extraction, genomic DNA underwent amplification by bias-controlled multiplex PCR, followed by high-throughput sequencing. Turning to the authors' computational methods: Collapsing and filtering of sequences were performed to quantify the absolute abundance of each unique TCRbeta CDR3 region. Usable DNA was measured by amplifying reference genes present in all nucleated cells, and TCRbeta template counts were normalized to that usable DNA to estimate T cell fraction. Repertoire TCRs were annotated as SARS-CoV-2-specific by exact matching of V gene, CDR3 amino acid sequence and J gene to a known reactive TCR set. The reference SARS-CoV-2 TCR set was obtained from MIRA and was filtered for enrichment in COVID-19-positive ImmuneCODE repertoires, whereby public or cross-reactive TCRs were removed. Using the MIRA antigens, annotated TCRs were further analysed by specific ORF or by position within an ORF. Breadth was defined as annotated unique rearrangements over total unique productive rearrangements; depth was the summed frequency of those rearrangements. Group comparisons of TCR breadth used two-sided Wilcoxon rank-sum tests. TCRdb limited this immuneACCESS table to in-frame rearrangements with V and J called. A share of clones is missing; checked studies link under half to unresolved V genes, and the rest is unexplained. The V and J calls and clone size come from that table; D and trimming were worked out from the DNA. The sample table lists over 300,000 clones, 83% of them with a count of one. The ten largest clones represent around 7% of the sample.

The CDR1 and CDR2 encoded by the germline V gene (reference sequence) are LNHDA and SQIVND. The CDR3, from cysteine to phenylalanine, totals 14 residues. The sequence is cut down to CDR3 DNA, 42 bases in frame from base 1. V ends up 9 bases short and J 8 bases short, with an unmatched junction base count of 15. To note about this clone: Its antigen specificity is not known. Per-base quality was not reported, and no clone a single base away is much larger than it.

The sample's treatment or condition label is to be understood as: 15 to 20 received Ad26.COV2.S at low or high dose, single or two shots; 5 received placebo; per-sample allocation not given. For vaccine and placebo recipients, repertoires were sequenced using samples collected on day 63 after the first injection. In Cohort 1b, 20 to 25 adults aged 18-55 years were enrolled at a single site in Boston, USA, between 29 July and 7 August 2020. Ad26.COV2.S consisted of a replication-incompetent adenovirus type 26 vector by which a prefusion-stabilized SARS-CoV-2 spike protein from the original Wuhan strain was expressed.

The V gene is TRBV19 and the J gene is TRBJ1-2; 7 bases in the junction line up with TRBD1. The source was peripheral blood, collected in a trial of Ad26.COV2.S vaccine versus placebo. The receptor's source is a person aged 18-60 years who received the Ad26.COV2.S COVID-19 vaccine or a placebo. DNA sequence: TGTGCCAGCTACTGGACAGGCCAAAAAGGGGGCTACACCTTC. Translated, it gives CASYWTGQKGGYTF. The variable domain in full, with residues beyond the CDR3 obtained from the reference TRBV19 and TRBJ1-2 genes, is DGGITQSPKYLFRKEGQNVTLSCEQNLNHDAMYWYRQDPGQGLRLIYYSQIVNDFQKGDIAEGYSVSREKKESFPLTVTSAQKNPTAFYLCASYWTGQKGGYTFGSGTRLTVV.